The 25 T cell receptor beta chains in this list originate from one sample, sequenced in a study of shared clonotypes between healthy human individuals. Clones were sequenced by immunoSEQ multiplex PCR, and TCRdb holds only the in-frame ones, with some missing. The profile shows about 490,000 clones, 81% of them singletons. Sequenced sample: PBMCs. All receptors derive from a woman between 40 and 50 years old in good health. Some clones in this sample may be carry-over from other donors' samples.

On this clone itself: One base separates it from a far larger clone, so it is likely a read error. CDR3 bases: TGTGCCAGCGGTCCGGACAGGGAAAAACTGTTTTTT. Its translation: CASGPDREKLFF. V and J are TRBV28 and TRBJ1-4; 7 bases match TRBD1. V was pared by 8 bases and J by 8 bases, with 5 bases of the junction left unmatched. The CDR3 sequence is 12 residues long. From germline, CDR1 is MDHEN and CDR2 SYDVKM.

The chain is built from TRBV6-1 and TRBJ1-2; TRBD1 agrees at 7 bases. Per the germline V gene, CDR1 is MNHNS and CDR2 is SASEGT. This CDR3 is 15 amino acids long. Germline trimming cut 3 bases from V and 3 bases from J; bases unmatched to any gene: 7. CDR3 sequence (DNA): TGTGCCAGCAGTGAGGACAGGCCAGAATACTATGGCTACACCTTC. This sequence encodes CASSEDRPEYYGYTF.

V is TRBV27 and J is TRBJ2-1; D is perhaps TRBD2 (6 bases). Germline CDR1 reads MNHEY; CDR2 reads SMNVEV (reference sequence). V shed 2 bases and J shed 10 bases, with 15 bases lying between them. The length of the CDR3 is 14 residues. CDR3 sequence: CASSLEGSEGEQFF. The DNA for the CDR3 is TGTGCCAGCAGTTTAGAGGGGTCGGAGGGGGAGCAGTTCTTC.

As concerns this clone: Being one base from a much bigger clone, this may be a read error. The chain has TRBV9 and TRBJ2-4; the D is unclear. The length of the CDR3 is 15 residues. Germline CDR1 is SGDLS and CDR2 is YYNGEE. CDR3 coding DNA: TGTGCCAGCGGCGTACGAGAGACTTGGGGAAACATTCAGTACTTC. Translated: CASGVRETWGNIQYF.

The J gene is TRBJ1-3, the V gene TRBV27; 10 positions agree with TRBD1. Germline V gene lookup returns CDR1 MNHEY and CDR2 SMNVEV (reference sequence). The CDR3 length is 16 residues. The trim removed 8 bases at V and 0 bases at J, leaving 7 bases unmatched. The CDR3: CASQGQGKGSGNTIYF. The CDR3 bases are TGTGCCAGCCAGGGACAGGGGAAGGGCTCTGGAAACACCATATATTTT.

As for this clone: The likely explanation is a read error, given a far larger clone one base away. The V gene is TRBV27, the J gene TRBJ2-7; possibly TRBD2 for D (6 bases). This CDR3 region has 16 residues. The germline V gene has CDR1 MNHEY and CDR2 SMNVEV (reference sequence). Trimming cost V 0 bases and J 2 bases, with 14 bases left between them. The CDR3 here is CASSLSAGPPAYEQYF. CDR3 sequence (DNA): TGTGCCAGCAGTTTATCCGCGGGACCTCCAGCCTACGAGCAGTACTTC.

This clone is a singleton in its sample. The chain couples TRBV2 to TRBJ2-7, with D perhaps matching TRBD2 (5 bases). The CDR3 runs to 13 residues. Trimming took off 4 bases at V and 2 bases at J, with 9 bases between the two ends. Germline V gene lookup returns CDR1 SNHLY and CDR2 FYNNEI. CDR3: CASSGGSTYEQYF. In DNA form, the CDR3 reads TGTGCCAGCAGTGGTGGGAGTACCTACGAGCAGTACTTC.

Remarks on this clone: It is likely a read error: a sequence one base away is far more abundant. The rearrangement joins TRBV15 to TRBJ1-1, with no clear D. The germline gives CDR1 LNHNV, CDR2 YYDKDF (reference sequence). V dropped 5 bases and J dropped 3 bases, with 25 bases sitting between them. This CDR3 spans 18 amino acids. This CDR3 reads CATSRSKERVWMDTEAFF. Written as DNA, the CDR3 is TGTGCCACCAGCCGATCAAAGGAAAGGGTGTGGATGGACACTGAAGCTTTCTTT.

This chain links TRBV5-4 with TRBJ2-1, with 7 nucleotides matching TRBD2. The CDR3 covers 15 residues. V dropped 2 bases and J dropped 4; count of bases not matched to a gene: 6. Germline V gives CDR1 SGHNT, CDR2 YYREEE (reference sequence). CDR3 sequence (DNA): TGTGCCAGCAGCTTTGGGGACTACCTATACAATGAGCAGTTCTTC. Translating gives CASSFGDYLYNEQFF.

The gene calls are TRBV28 and TRBJ1-5; unclear D gene. Trimming left V 2 bases short and J 2 bases short, with 13 bases between. Germline V gives CDR1 MDHEN, CDR2 SYDVKM. CDR3 length: 16 amino acids. The CDR3 coding sequence is TGTGCCAGCAGTTTAGGCAGGCGAGGCGGCAATCAGCCCCAGCATTTT. The encoded protein is CASSLGRRGGNQPQHF.

The chain links TRBV11-2 to TRBJ2-5, with D possibly TRBD2 on 6 matching bases. This CDR3 spans 15 amino acids. Trimming cost V 3 bases and J 0 bases, with 11 bases left between them. The V gene's germline CDR1 is SGHAT and CDR2 FQNNGV. CDR3 region: CASSLWEANQETQYF. Here the CDR3 DNA reads TGTGCCAGCAGCTTGTGGGAGGCGAACCAAGAGACCCAGTACTTC. The complete variable domain, with remaining parts taken from reference TRBV11-2 and TRBJ2-5, reads EAGVAQSPRYKIIEKRQSVAFWCNPISGHATLYWYQQILGQGPKLLIQFQNNGVVDDSQLPKDRFSAERLKGVDSTLKIQPAKLEDSAVYLCASSLWEANQETQYFGPGTRLLVL.

The rearrangement uses TRBV6-1 and TRBJ1-4, with D perhaps TRBD1 (6 bases). This CDR3 is 15 amino acids long. Between the trimmed V and J ends, which lost 1 base and 7 bases, there was a span of 13 bases. Germline V gene sequence: CDR1 MNHNS, CDR2 SASEGT. CDR3 DNA sequence: TGTGCCAGCAGTGAAGTGGCAGGGGAAGGTGAAAAACTGTTTTTT. This gives the protein CASSEVAGEGEKLFF.

This clone showed up many times. This rearrangement joins TRBV4-1 to TRBJ2-1; 7 bases map to TRBD2. Trimming at V came to 0 bases and at J to 4 bases, leaving 6 bases not matched to a gene. The CDR3 covers 16 residues. The germline V gene encodes CDR1 MGHRA and CDR2 YSYEKL. The CDR3 nucleotides are TGCGCCAGCAGCCAAGAATACGGGAGGCTGTACAATGAGCAGTTCTTC. This codes for CASSQEYGRLYNEQFF.

A note on this clone: It is likely a read error: a sequence one base away is far more abundant. V and J are TRBV2 and TRBJ2-5; TRBD2 agrees at 9 bases. The germline V gene encodes CDR1 SNHLY and CDR2 FYNNEI. This CDR3 contains 15 residues. The J segment lost 7 bases and the V segment lost 5 bases, leaving 11 bases of the junction unmatched. CDR3 bases: TGTGCCAGCAGTCCCAGCGGGAGGAAGGGGGGGACCCAGTACTTC. It is translated as CASSPSGRKGGTQYF.

The V and J genes are TRBV28 and TRBJ1-5, with D possibly being TRBD1 (5 bases). This CDR3 is 16 amino acids long. Germline V gene data show CDR1 as MDHEN and CDR2 as SYDVKM. The ends were cut back, 5 bases at V and 7 bases at J, with 21 bases in the middle. The CDR3 here is CASSGGTVILGQPQHF. As DNA, the CDR3 is TGTGCCAGCAGTGGGGGGACCGTCATTCTGGGGCAGCCCCAGCATTTT.

The genes are TRBV5-1 and TRBJ2-5; possible D gene TRBD2, 5 bases. Trimming removed 4 bases from V and 5 bases from J, with 12 bases in between. The CDR3 loop spans 13 amino acids. Germline CDR1 reads SGHRS; CDR2 reads YFSETQ. CDR3 sequence: CASSLTRGETQYF. Here the CDR3 DNA reads TGCGCCAGCAGCCTCACTCGAGGGGAGACCCAGTACTTC.

V gene TRBV2 combines with J gene TRBJ2-1; maybe TRBD2 (5 bases). Trimming removed 6 bases at V and 4 bases at J, with 16 bases between. Germline loops: CDR1 SNHLY, CDR2 FYNNEI. The CDR3 length is 15 residues. CDR3 protein: CASSAEPSSYNEQFF. CDR3 in DNA: TGTGCCAGCAGCGCTGAACCTAGCTCGTACAATGAGCAGTTCTTC.

The chain combines TRBV27 with TRBJ1-5; D remains unclear. This CDR3 is 16 amino acids long. Trimming removed 0 bases at V and 4 bases at J, with 13 bases between. Germline CDR1 and CDR2: MNHEY and SMNVEV (reference sequence). Written as DNA, the CDR3 is TGTGCCAGCAGTTTATCGGGATTCTTGGGGAATCAGCCCCAGCATTTT. Its translation is CASSLSGFLGNQPQHF.

About this clone itself: A far larger clone is just one base off, so this is likely a read error. The chain carries TRBV27 and TRBJ2-3; D remains unclear. Germline values: CDR1 MNHEY, CDR2 SMNVEV (reference sequence). V lost 2 bases and J lost 1, with 4 bases in between. The CDR3 is 13 residues long. This CDR3 is CASSLARTDTQYF. The CDR3 coding sequence is TGTGCCAGCAGTTTAGCTCGCACAGATACGCAGTATTTT.

This clone has a handful of counts. Other DNA sequences within the sample encode an identical CDR3. V usage is TRBV6-5 and J usage is TRBJ1-1, with 9 bases lining up with TRBD1. Germline V lookup: CDR1 MNHEY, CDR2 SVGAGI. The CDR3 sequence is 14 residues long. V dropped 2 bases and J dropped 3; count of bases not matched to a gene: 1. CDR3 nucleotide sequence: TGTGCCAGCAGTTACAGGACAGGGGACACTGAAGCTTTCTTT. This sequence encodes CASSYRTGDTEAFF.

V and J are TRBV5-4 and TRBJ2-1; the match to TRBD1 covers 11 bases. V lost 4 bases and J lost 2; bases outside the gene matches: 5. The germline V gene has CDR1 SGHNT and CDR2 YYREEE (reference sequence). The CDR3 is made up of 16 amino acids. The CDR3 reads CASSDRDRGAYNEQFF. Here the CDR3 DNA reads TGTGCCAGCAGCGACAGGGACAGGGGGGCCTACAATGAGCAGTTCTTC.

This chain joins TRBV7-2 and TRBJ1-1, with 7 bases identical to TRBD1. The CDR3 covers 14 residues. After removal of 4 bases from V and 1 base from J, the junction contained 3 bases not matched to a gene. Germline CDR1 and CDR2: SGHTA and FQGNSA. The CDR3 reads CASSSAGGNTEAFF. The CDR3 region has the DNA TGTGCCAGCAGCTCGGCAGGGGGGAACACTGAAGCTTTCTTT.

This rearrangement joins TRBV28 to TRBJ2-7, with D uncertain. Germline V gives CDR1 MDHEN, CDR2 SYDVKM. The CDR3 runs 15 residues. The ends were cut back, 7 bases at V and 3 bases at J, with 19 bases in the middle. CDR3 sequence reads: CASTLSPLRLYEQYF. CDR3 nucleotides: TGTGCCAGCACCTTATCTCCTTTGAGACTCTACGAGCAGTACTTC.

The chain has TRBV7-9 and TRBJ1-3; D perhaps matches TRBD1 (5 bases). CDR3 size: 14 residues. Per the germline V gene, CDR1 is SEHNR and CDR2 is FQNEAQ (reference sequence). V lost 4 bases and J lost 5, with 12 bases in between. CDR3 in amino acids: CASSSQGLRNTIYF. The CDR3 bases are TGTGCCAGCAGCTCCCAGGGTCTTAGAAACACCATATATTTT.

V and J are TRBV7-2 and TRBJ2-2; unclear D gene. The CDR3 length is 16 residues. CDR1 SGHTA and CDR2 FQGNSA come from the germline V gene. V lost 5 bases to trimming and J lost 5 bases, with 18 bases between them. The CDR3 sequence: CASSPRVRTRTGELFF. CDR3 in DNA: TGTGCCAGCAGCCCAAGGGTCCGGACGAGGACCGGGGAGCTGTTTTTT.